This TCR beta chain was recorded in a study of OX40 agonist ivuxolimab in advanced cancers. Study overall: Averaging about 60 years in age, with a range of roughly 20 to 79, the cohort was 65% to 90% male. Three dose-escalation patients had partial responses: one with hepatocellular carcinoma and two with cutaneous melanoma.

Details on this clone: Its antigen remains unknown.

The table came from immunoSEQ multiplex PCR; TCRdb's copy has only in-frame clones and leaves some out. The repertoire holds around 25,000 clones, with 65% to 85% as singletons. Whole-study findings and limits: Low normalized T-cell clonal expansion was also seen in some nonresponders. Partial responders receiving 0.1-3.0 mg/kg showed among the lowest clonal expansion.

The CDR3 has 16 residues. In germline, CDR1 is SGDLS, CDR2 YYNGEE. Between the trimmed V and J ends, which lost 2 bases and 0 bases, there was a span of 11 bases. This receptor was obtained from an adult with an advanced solid tumor such as melanoma, head and neck, liver or kidney cancer. The chain links TRBV9 to TRBJ2-2; D possibly corresponds to TRBD2 (6 bases). Sample: CD4+ or CD8+ T cells sorted from blood, taken in a trial of the OX40 agonist ivuxolimab. The CDR3 region is CASSVSRGTNTGELFF. CDR3 DNA sequence: TGTGCCAGCAGCGTCAGTCGGGGGACGAACACCGGGGAGCTGTTTTTT.